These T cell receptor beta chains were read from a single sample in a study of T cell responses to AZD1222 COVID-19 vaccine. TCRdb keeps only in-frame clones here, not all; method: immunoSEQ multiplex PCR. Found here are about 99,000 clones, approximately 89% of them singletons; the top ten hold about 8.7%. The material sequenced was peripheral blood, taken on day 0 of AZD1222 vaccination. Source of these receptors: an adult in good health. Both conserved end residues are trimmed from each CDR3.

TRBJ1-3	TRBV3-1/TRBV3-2	ASSLKRPGQGSGNTIY
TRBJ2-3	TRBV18	ASSPRRSSTDTQY
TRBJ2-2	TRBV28	ASSPRPAGELF
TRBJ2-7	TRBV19	ASSIKRGSYEQY
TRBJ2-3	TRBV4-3	ASSQERSAQLTDTQY
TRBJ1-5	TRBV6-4	ASSPLRQPQH
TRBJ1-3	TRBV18	ASSPGEGSGNTIY
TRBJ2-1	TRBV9	ASSVQGSPYNEQF
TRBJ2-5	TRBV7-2	ASSLAGLANIETQY
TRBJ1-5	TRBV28	ASMVRDNQPQH
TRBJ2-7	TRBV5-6	ASSSGTRIIDYYEQY
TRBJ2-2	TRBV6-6	ASSLKPLAGGTTKNTGELF
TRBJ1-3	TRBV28	ASRILDSSGNTIY
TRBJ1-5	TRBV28	ASSLIRGGGNQPQH
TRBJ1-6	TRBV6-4	ASSDRWGRNSPLH
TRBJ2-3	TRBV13	ASSLSSGTRDTQY
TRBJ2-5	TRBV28	ASSLVSSGGKSRETQY
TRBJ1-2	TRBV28	ASSLDRVVYGYT
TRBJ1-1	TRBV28	ASSVSNTEAF
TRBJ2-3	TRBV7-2	ASRRSAAGGNTQY
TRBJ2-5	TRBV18	ASSPSGGKETQY
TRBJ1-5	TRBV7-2	ASSLGQNSNQPQH
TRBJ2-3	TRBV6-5	ASSYSASGVGNTQY
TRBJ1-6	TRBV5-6	ASRYRALYSPLH
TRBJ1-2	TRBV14	ASSQEGKGTYGYT
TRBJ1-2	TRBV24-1	ATSDPGQGDGYT
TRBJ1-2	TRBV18	ASSPPTGYGYT
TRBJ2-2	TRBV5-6	ASSFPEGWTGELF
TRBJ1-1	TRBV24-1	ATRAQGNTEAF
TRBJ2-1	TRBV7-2	ASSPNPGLVTNEQF
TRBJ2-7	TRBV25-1	ASTSGEEYEQY
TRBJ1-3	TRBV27	ASSPRIARISSGNTIY
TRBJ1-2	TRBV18	ASSRDRPGYT
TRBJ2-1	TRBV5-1	ASSLGRVSERQF
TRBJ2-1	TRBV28	ASSFPLRGSYNEQF